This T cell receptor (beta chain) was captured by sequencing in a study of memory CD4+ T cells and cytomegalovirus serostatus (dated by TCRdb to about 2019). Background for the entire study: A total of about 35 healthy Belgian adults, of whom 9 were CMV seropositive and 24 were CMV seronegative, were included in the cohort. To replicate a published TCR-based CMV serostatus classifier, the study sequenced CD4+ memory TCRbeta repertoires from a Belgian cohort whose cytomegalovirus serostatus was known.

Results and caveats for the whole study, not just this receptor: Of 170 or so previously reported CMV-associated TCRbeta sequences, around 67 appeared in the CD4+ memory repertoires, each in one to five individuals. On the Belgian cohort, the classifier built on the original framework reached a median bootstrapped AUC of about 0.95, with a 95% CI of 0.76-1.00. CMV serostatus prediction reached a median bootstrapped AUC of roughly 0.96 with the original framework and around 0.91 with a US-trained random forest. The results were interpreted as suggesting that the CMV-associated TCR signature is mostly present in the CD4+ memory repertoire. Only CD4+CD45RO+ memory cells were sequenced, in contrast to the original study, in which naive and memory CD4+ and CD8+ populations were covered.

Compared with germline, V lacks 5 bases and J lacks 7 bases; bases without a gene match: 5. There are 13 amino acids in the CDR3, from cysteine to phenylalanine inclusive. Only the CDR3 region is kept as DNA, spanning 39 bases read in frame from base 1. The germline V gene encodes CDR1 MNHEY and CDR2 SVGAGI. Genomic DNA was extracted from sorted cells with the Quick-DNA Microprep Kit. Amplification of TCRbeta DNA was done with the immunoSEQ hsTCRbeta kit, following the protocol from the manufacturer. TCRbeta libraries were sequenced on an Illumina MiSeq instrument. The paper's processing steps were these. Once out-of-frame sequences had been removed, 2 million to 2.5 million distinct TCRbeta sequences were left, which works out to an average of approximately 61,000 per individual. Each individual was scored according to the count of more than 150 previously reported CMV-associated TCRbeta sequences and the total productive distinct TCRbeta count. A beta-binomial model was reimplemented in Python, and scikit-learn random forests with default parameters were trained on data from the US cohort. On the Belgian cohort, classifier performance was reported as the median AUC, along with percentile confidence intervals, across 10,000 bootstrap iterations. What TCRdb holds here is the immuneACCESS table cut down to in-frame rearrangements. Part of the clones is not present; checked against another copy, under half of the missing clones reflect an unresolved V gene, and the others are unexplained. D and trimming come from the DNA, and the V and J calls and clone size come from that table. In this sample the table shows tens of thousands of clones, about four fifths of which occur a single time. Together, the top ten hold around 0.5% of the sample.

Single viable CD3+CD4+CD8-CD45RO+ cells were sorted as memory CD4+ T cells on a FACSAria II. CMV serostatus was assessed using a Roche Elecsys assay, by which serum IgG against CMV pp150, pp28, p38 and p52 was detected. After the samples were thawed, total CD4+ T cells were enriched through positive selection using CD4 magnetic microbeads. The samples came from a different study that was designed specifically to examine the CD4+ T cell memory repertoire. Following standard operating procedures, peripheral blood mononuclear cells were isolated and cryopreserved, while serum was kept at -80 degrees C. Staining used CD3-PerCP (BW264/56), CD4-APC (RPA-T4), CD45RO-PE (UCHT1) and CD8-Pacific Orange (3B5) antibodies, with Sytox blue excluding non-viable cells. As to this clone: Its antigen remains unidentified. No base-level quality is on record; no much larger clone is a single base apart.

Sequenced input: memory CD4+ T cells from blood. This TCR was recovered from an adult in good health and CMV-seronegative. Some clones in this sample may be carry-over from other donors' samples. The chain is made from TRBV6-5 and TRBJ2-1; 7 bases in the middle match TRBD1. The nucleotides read TGTGCCAGCAGTCGACAGGGTAAGAATGAGCAGTTCTTC. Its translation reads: CASSRQGKNEQFF.